Below, one T cell receptor (beta chain) is given with its context. The table lists this clone with many counts. The target of this receptor is not known. No quality values exist for individual bases; no much larger clone is one base distant. The treatment or condition label of this sample denotes: high-dose cyclophosphamide on days +3 and +4 as single-agent GVHD prophylaxis. PTCy patients received busulfan and fludarabine conditioning, a related or unrelated marrow graft, and cyclophosphamide on days +3 and +4. The PTCy-treated patients were drawn from a prospective, multi-institutional clinical trial. Mononuclear cells from peripheral blood and bone marrow were separated by Ficoll-Hypaque density centrifugation and then cryopreserved. This sample is part of a study of T cells after posttransplantation cyclophosphamide (TCRdb year 2016). Background on the whole study: T cell repertoire reconstitution was tracked by TRB sequencing after myeloablative bone marrow transplantation in which posttransplantation cyclophosphamide was used as GVHD prophylaxis. Antigen receptor sequencing was done on samples from about 38 PTCy-treated patients and from over 15 related bone marrow donors of those patients. Blood from all 35 or so PTCy patients with 1-year posttransplant specimens was subjected to TRB sequencing. TRB sequencing was also done on up to about 3 additional blood samples from 2 to 5.2 years after transplant in 3 patients, and on pretransplant blood from 4 patients. TRA and TRB clonality were tightly correlated in roughly ten samples, so subsequent TCR analyses focused on TRB only. Public TRB sequences were compared against a database of over 3,000 sequences linked to responses to pathogens, tumor antigens, self-antigens and alloantigens.

The germline V gene yields SQVTM for CDR1 and ANQGSEA for CDR2. From V the trimming removes 1 base and from J it removes 10 bases, while the gene matches leave 5 bases of the junction unaccounted for. Including the terminal cysteine and phenylalanine, the CDR3 comprises 12 residues. CDR3 DNA only is kept here, 36 bases in frame from base 1. Genomic DNA was the input for TRB sequencing, which was run either with the immunoSEQ assay at survey resolution or with the hsTCRB kit. Per the source publication's procedure: The immunoSEQ software handled initial read processing, and the LymphoSeq R package was used for repertoire analyses. Clonality was computed as 1 minus normalized Shannon entropy; Gini coefficient was also calculated for each TRB dataset. Phenotypes of unsorted samples were inferred by mapping TRB sequences from sorted subsets of the recipient or donor onto unsorted samples of the same recipient. Entries here come from immuneACCESS through TCRdb and include only in-frame sequences with V and J called. Some clones fail to appear in such tables; in the studies checked, an unresolved V gene covers under half of the shortfall, and the cause of the remainder is unknown. For V, J and clone size, that table is used; D and trimming come from the DNA. The table notes tens of thousands of clones here, none of them singletons. The ten largest clones take up about 1.8% of the sample.

The research as a whole found: The TRB repertoires of T cells infiltrating skin or GI tract showed only limited overlap with the TRB repertoires of T cells in blood. Donor-recipient similarity was low at 1-2 months but increased during the first year, and donor CD8+ memory clones often dominated later blood repertoires. Across the 45 or so patients, TRB clonality was highly associated with recipient CMV seropositivity and CMV reactivation, and diversity with PTCy was similar to that in the CNI/methotrexate controls.

This chain is built from TRBV29-1 and TRBJ1-1, with 8 junctional bases fitting TRBD1. Sequenced material: PBMCs, taken after allogeneic stem cell transplant with posttransplant cyclophosphamide. This receptor was identified in a young adult male patient who received an allogeneic stem cell transplant from a related donor, was CMV-positive, and had no GVHD. A transplant means some T cells may be of graft donor rather than patient origin. This receptor has the CDR3 CSVEGQGKGAFF. Read as DNA, the sequence is TGCAGCGTTGAAGGACAGGGGAAGGGAGCTTTCTTT.